This T cell receptor (beta chain) was observed in a study of blood T cell repertoires in COVID-19. Study-wide context: Sources were T cells, B-cell-depleted T cells, or PBMCs; the material itself was cDNA or gDNA.

Some clones are missing from TCRdb's copy, which holds only in-frame ones; the method was immunoSEQ multiplex PCR. The data contain 60,000 to 65,000 clones, 74% of them singletons. The sequencing sample was made of peripheral blood. This receptor was obtained from an elderly woman with acute or convalescent COVID-19.

CDR3 coding DNA: TGTGCCATCAGCCCCGGGACAGGGGAAAATTCACCCCTCCACTTT. Protein product: CAISPGTGENSPLHF. This chain connects TRBV10-3 to TRBJ1-6, with 10 bases identical to TRBD1. The V and J ends lost 6 bases and 7 bases, in that order; junction bases with no gene match: 6. The CDR3 runs to 15 residues. CDR1 and CDR2 from the germline V gene are ENHRY and SYGVKD.